This T cell receptor (beta chain) was identified in a study of T cell clonality in common variable immunodeficiency. Study-wide findings and caveats: Compared with controls, CVID subjects had fewer shared TCRbeta clones. Links between repertoire features and CVID complications were heterogeneity-limited. Common variable immunodeficiency TCR beta sequences reportedly had fewer deletions and N-nucleotide insertions.

Replacement immunoglobulin had been given to every CVID subject for at least one year. Only in-frame clones appear in the TCRdb table, and some are missing; sequencing was by immunoSEQ multiplex PCR. The table lists some 22,000 clones, no singletons, with roughly 9.6% in the top ten. Regarding this clone: Its antigen is unidentified.

This receptor was taken from a human donor with common variable immunodeficiency. The specimen sequenced was peripheral blood mononuclear cells.

CDR3 protein: CASEGDRDEQYF. The CDR3 bases that were read are TGTGCCAGTGAGGGTGACAGGGACGAG. The chain uses TRBV19 and TRBJ2-7; 7 bases are a match to TRBD1. Sequencing ends 3 residues short of the CDR3 end; the germline J gene provides the rest. Germline-derived CDR1 and CDR2 are LNHDA and SQIVND (reference sequence). This CDR3 has 12 residues. V was pared by 8 bases and J by 5 bases, with 6 bases of the junction left unmatched.